These 16 T cell receptor beta chains originate from one sample sequenced in a study of T cell repertoires in cytomegalovirus infection. These TCRs are of unknown antigen specificity. TCRdb reprocessed the reads with MiXCR, giving one entry per CDR3 protein. The sample lists fewer than 1,000,000 distinct CDR3 sequences; approximately 30% were seen once. The source material was cultured CD8+ T cells from PBMCs, sampled from culture after CMV antigen stimulation. The source of these receptors is a human donor in good health (CMV status not recorded). Some clones in this sample may be carry-over from other donors' samples.

This clonotype turned up a few times. The chain combines TRBV4-1 with TRBJ2-1, with unresolved D. There are 13 residues in the CDR3. V lost 3 bases and J 5 bases, leaving 8 bases between the germline ends. Germline V gene sequence: CDR1 MGHRA, CDR2 YSYEKL. The CDR3 DNA reads TGCGCCAGCAGCCAGCCGTTAAACAATGAGCAGTTCTTC. Amino acid sequence: CASSQPLNNEQFF.

Ten or more counts support this clonotype. The V and J genes are TRBV7-3 and TRBJ2-7; the match to TRBD1 covers 7 bases. This CDR3 has 16 amino acids. Trimming removed 5 bases from V and 2 bases from J; junction bases left unmatched: 12. Germline V gives CDR1 SGHTA, CDR2 FQGTGA. CDR3 residues: CASSTYCSGTAYEQYV. The CDR3 DNA is TGTGCCAGCAGCACGTACTGTTCCGGGACAGCCTACGAGCAGTACGTC.

J is TRBJ2-3 and V is TRBV7-9; D may correspond to TRBD1 or TRBD2 (5 bases each). Between the trimmed V and J ends, which lost 4 bases and 10 bases, there was a span of 18 bases. In germline, CDR1 is SEHNR, CDR2 FQNEAQ (reference sequence). This CDR3 spans 14 amino acids. The CDR3 region is CASSSPGTPLAQYF. The CDR3 DNA follows: TGTGCCAGCAGCTCACCCGGGACCCCTCTGGCGCAGTATTTT.

The rearrangement uses TRBV4-1 and TRBJ2-3; 7 nucleotides match TRBD2. Germline V lookup: CDR1 MGHRA, CDR2 YSYEKL. The CDR3 sequence is 15 residues long. V shed 2 bases and J 3 bases; nucleotides not matched to a gene: 5. In nucleotides, the CDR3 is TGCGCCAGCAGCCAAATAGCGGGTTCAACAGATACGCAGTATTTT. Residues: CASSQIAGSTDTQYF.

The chain is built from TRBV11-2 and TRBJ2-7; maybe TRBD2 (7 bases). V lost 1 base and J 6 bases, leaving 16 bases between the germline ends. Germline-derived CDR1 and CDR2 are SGHAT and FQNNGV. The CDR3 has 15 residues. The CDR3 DNA sequence: TGTGCCAGCAGCTTAGCGGGGGGACATTCGGGCGAGCAGTACGTC. Encoded protein: CASSLAGGHSGEQYV.

The chain is built from TRBV4-1 and TRBJ1-4; D is perhaps TRBD1 (6 bases). The length of the CDR3 is 16 residues. Trimming shortened V by 3 bases and J by 0 bases, and 11 bases separated the two germline ends. The germline V gene encodes CDR1 MGHRA and CDR2 YSYEKL. The CDR3 DNA is TGCGCCAGCAGCCAGGAACAGGGTGCAACTAATGAAAAACTGTTTTTT. Translated: CASSQEQGATNEKLFF.

The rearrangement joins TRBV14 to TRBJ2-5; TRBD1 is a possible D gene (5 bases). The germline V and J ends were trimmed by 6 bases and 4 bases, with 15 bases remaining between them. There are 14 residues in the CDR3. CDR1 and CDR2 from the germline V gene are SGHDN and FVKESK. CDR3 in DNA: TGTGCCAGCAGTCCAGGGATTCCTCGAGAGACCCAGTACTTC. Protein: CASSPGIPRETQYF.

The gene calls are TRBV6-1 and TRBJ2-7, with unresolved D. The germline V and J ends were trimmed by 6 bases and 0 bases, with 9 bases remaining between them. From germline, CDR1 is MNHNS and CDR2 SASEGT. The CDR3 has 13 residues. The CDR3 DNA follows: TGTGCCAGCAGCCGAGGCTTCTCCTACGAGCAGTACGTC. Translating it yields CASSRGFSYEQYV.

The chain links TRBV6-6 to TRBJ1-6; no clear D gene. Trimming shortened V by 2 bases and J by 6 bases, and 14 bases separated the two germline ends. The CDR3 runs 16 residues. Germline assignment: CDR1 MNHNY and CDR2 SVGAGI (reference sequence). The CDR3 loop is CASSYIAPVSNSPLHF. The CDR3 DNA is TGTGCCAGCAGTTACATTGCACCCGTCTCTAATTCACCCCTCCACTTT.

V and J are TRBV10-3 and TRBJ2-7; 7 bases fit TRBD1. J was trimmed by 6 bases and V by 3 bases; bases with no gene match: 2. The germline gives CDR1 ENHRY, CDR2 SYGVKD. This CDR3 has 12 residues. The CDR3 nucleotides read TGTGCCATCAGTGAACAGGGGCCCGAGCAGTACTTC. As protein: CAISEQGPEQYF.

This clonotype was counted many times. This chain uses TRBV7-9 with TRBJ1-5, with a weak D call TRBD1 (5 bases). Looked up from germline, CDR1 is SEHNR and CDR2 is FQNEAQ (reference sequence). The CDR3 has 14 amino acids. V was shortened by 5 bases and J by 3 bases, with 11 bases between the two germline ends. CDR3 loop: CASSAGRLNQPQHF. The CDR3, as DNA: TGTGCCAGCAGCGCGGGACGGCTCAATCAGCCCCAGCATTTT.

The genes are TRBV27 and TRBJ2-1; D unresolved. The CDR3 runs to 15 residues. Trimming took off 2 bases at V and 5 bases at J, with 13 bases between the two ends. The V gene's germline CDR1 is MNHEY and CDR2 SMNVEV (reference sequence). The CDR3 DNA follows: TGTGCCAGCAGTTTACTCCCCGGCTTCAACAATGAGCAGTTCTTC. Translation: CASSLLPGFNNEQFF.

Only a few counts were recorded for this clonotype. The CDR3 nucleotides read TGTGCCAGCAGTTGGGGGGCGCTGGGAGAAAAACTGTTTTTT. Amino acids: CASSWGALGEKLFF. The V call is TRBV28, the J call TRBJ1-4; possibly TRBD1 for D (6 bases). V gave up 4 bases and J gave up 8 bases, with 14 bases separating them. The CDR3 runs 14 residues. CDR1 is MDHEN and CDR2 is SYDVKM in the germline V gene. Combining the CDR3 with reference TRBV28 and TRBJ1-4 gives the whole variable domain DVKVTQSSRYLVKRTGEKVFLECVQDMDHENMFWYRQDPGLGLRLIYFSYDVKMKEKGDIPEGYSVSREKKERFSLILESASTNQTSMYLCASSWGALGEKLFFGSGTQLSVL.

The chain joins TRBV4-1 to TRBJ1-1; 7 bases match TRBD1. Trimming removed 1 base from V and 6 bases from J; junction bases left unmatched: 20. The germline V gene has CDR1 MGHRA and CDR2 YSYEKL. The CDR3 length is 19 residues. The CDR3 spells CASSQGSADRVRVASEAFF. DNA of the CDR3: TGCGCCAGCAGCCAAGGGTCAGCCGACAGGGTACGAGTTGCCTCTGAAGCTTTCTTT.

This clonotype was seen a single time. The J gene is TRBJ2-7, the V gene TRBV27; D is unclear. Trimming took off 3 bases at V and 3 bases at J, with 12 bases between the two ends. Looked up from germline, CDR1 is MNHEY and CDR2 is SMNVEV (reference sequence). The CDR3 loop spans 14 amino acids. CDR3 region: CASSLRPRGYEQYF. The CDR3 nucleotides read TGTGCCAGCAGTTTGAGGCCAAGAGGCTACGAGCAGTACTTC.

This clonotype came up a few times. V gene TRBV7-3 combines with J gene TRBJ1-1; a possible D gene is TRBD1 (5 bases). Germline CDR1 is SGHTA and CDR2 is FQGTGA. V was cut by 2 bases and J by 4 bases, with 11 bases left in between. The CDR3 runs to 14 residues. CDR3 coding DNA: TGTGCCAGCAGCTTAGGGGGGAAGGCCACTGAAGCTTTCTTT. Encoded protein: CASSLGGKATEAFF.